Listed below are T cell receptor beta chains from one sample, sequenced in a study of blood T cell repertoires in COVID-19. Measured with immunoSEQ multiplex PCR; TCRdb has only the in-frame clones, and not every one. The sample comprises 250,000 or so clones, around nine tenths of which are singletons, and approximately 5.1% rests with the top ten. Input material: peripheral blood. Every receptor here comes from a woman aged 60-70 years with COVID-19, enrolled during active disease. Both conserved end residues are part of each CDR3. A D gene is named only where the DNA matches it firmly. A row's size may be missing; if present it is once, few, many or a size class.

CDR3nt	CDR3aa	abundance	v_gene	d_gene	j_gene	len
TGTGCCAGCAGTGAAAGAGCGGGAGACGGGGAGACCCAGTACTTC	CASSERAGDGETQYF	-	TRBV2	TRBD2	TRBJ2-5	15
TGTGCCAGCAGCCGTCTGGGACAGAGCTCCTACAATGAGCAGTTCTTC	CASSRLGQSSYNEQFF	-	TRBV7-9	TRBD1	TRBJ2-1	16
TGCGCCAGCAGCGGCACAGGGGGCGCCGACTATGGCTACACCTTC	CASSGTGGADYGYTF	-	TRBV5-1	TRBD1	TRBJ1-2	15
TGTGCCAGCAGCCCAACCGGTGCTGCTGAAAAACTGTTTTTT	CASSPTGAAEKLFF	-	TRBV6-5	-	TRBJ1-4	14
TGTGCCAGCGTGCAGGAAACGGGGAATTCACCCCTCCACTTT	CASVQETGNSPLHF	-	TRBV6-6	-	TRBJ1-6	14
TGTGCCAGCAGCTTAGAGAAGGGGGTAAACACCGGGGAGCTGTTTTTT	CASSLEKGVNTGELFF	-	TRBV7-2	-	TRBJ2-2	16
TGTGCCAGCAGTGATCGGGGCGGGAGTTCGGAGACCCAGTACTTC	CASSDRGGSSETQYF	-	TRBV2	TRBD2	TRBJ2-5	15
TGCGCCAGCAGCTCCTACTCCGGGACAGGCTTCGCTTTCTTT	CASSSYSGTGFAFF	-	TRBV5-1	TRBD1	TRBJ1-1	14
TGCAGCGCCGGGACAGGGGAATCCCACGAGCAGTACTTC	CSAGTGESHEQYF	few	TRBV29-1	TRBD1	TRBJ2-7	13
TGTGCCAGCAGCCAAGATCAGGGGTATACTGAAGCTTTCTTT	CASSQDQGYTEAFF	-	TRBV4-2	-	TRBJ1-1	14
TGTGCAAGCCGCAGGGCGAACACCGGGGAGCTGTTTTTT	CASRRANTGELFF	-	TRBV6-5	-	TRBJ2-2	13
TGTGCCAGCAGCCAAGATGCTAGAGACACCGGGGAGCTGTTTTTT	CASSQDARDTGELFF	-	TRBV4-2	-	TRBJ2-2	15
TGTGCCAGCAGTCAGACAGGGGGAAAAGCTTTCTTT	CASSQTGGKAFF	-	TRBV6-5	TRBD1	TRBJ1-1	12
TGTGCCAGTAGTCCTCTCGGACGGGGAGATAATTCACCCCTCCACTTT	CASSPLGRGDNSPLHF	-	TRBV19	-	TRBJ1-6	16
TGCGCCAGCAGCCCTACAGGGTTGGGCACTGAAGCTTTCTTT	CASSPTGLGTEAFF	-	TRBV5-1	-	TRBJ1-1	14
TGCGCCAGCAGCTTCTCACAGCGGATGGACTACACCTTC	CASSFSQRMDYTF	-	TRBV5-1	-	TRBJ1-2	13
TGTGCCTGGAGTACGGGACAGGGGAATAATTCACCCCTCCACTTT	CAWSTGQGNNSPLHF	-	TRBV30	TRBD1	TRBJ1-6	15
TGTGCCAGCAGCCCCCCACGGGAACACTATGGCTACACCTTC	CASSPPREHYGYTF	-	TRBV7-9	-	TRBJ1-2	14
TGTGCCAGCAGCCGTGGACTAGCGGCCACAGATACGCAGTATTTT	CASSRGLAATDTQYF	-	TRBV7-9	TRBD2	TRBJ2-3	15
TGTGCCAGCAGCTTGGCGGGATCCCCTAACAATGAGCAGTTCTTC	CASSLAGSPNNEQFF	-	TRBV5-6	-	TRBJ2-1	15
TGTGCCAGCAACCCCGGGGGTGCCTACGAGCAGTACTTC	CASNPGGAYEQYF	-	TRBV2	-	TRBJ2-7	13
TGTGCCAGCAGCGTAGGTGCACAGAGGAACACTGAAGCTTTCTTT	CASSVGAQRNTEAFF	-	TRBV9	-	TRBJ1-1	15
TGTGCCAGCAGCCCTTCTAGCGGGAGGGCCTTCGAGCAGTACTTC	CASSPSSGRAFEQYF	-	TRBV3-1/TRBV3-2	TRBD2	TRBJ2-7	15
TGTGCCAGCTGCCTGGTCCGGTCGGGCGGGGAGCTGTTTTTT	CASCLVRSGGELFF	few	TRBV6-2/TRBV6-3	-	TRBJ2-2	14
TGTGCCAGCAGCCAAGAAGTGGCGGGAGGGCCTTACAATGAGCAGTTCTTC	CASSQEVAGGPYNEQFF	-	TRBV4-2	TRBD2	TRBJ2-1	17
TGCGCCAGCAGCTTGGAACCCAGGCTGGGCGTAGGCTACACCTTC	CASSLEPRLGVGYTF	-	TRBV5-1	-	TRBJ1-2	15
TGTGCCAGCAGCTTAGATGTGCAGGGGGTAGCCAAAAACATTCAGTACTTC	CASSLDVQGVAKNIQYF	few	TRBV7-9	TRBD1	TRBJ2-4	17
TGTGCCAGCAGTTTCAGACTAGCGGGAGTTTCCCATGAGCAGTTCTTC	CASSFRLAGVSHEQFF	-	TRBV6-6	TRBD2	TRBJ2-1	16
TGCGCCAGCAGCTTCTCTCCCCAGGGGGCAGCGAACACCATATATTTT	CASSFSPQGAANTIYF	once	TRBV5-1	TRBD1	TRBJ1-3	16
TGTGCCAGCATGGAGCGGAGGGGCACAGATACGCAGTATTTT	CASMERRGTDTQYF	-	TRBV2	-	TRBJ2-3	14
TGTGCCACCAGCAGAGATCCGGGAATGGGCTACGAGCAGTACTTC	CATSRDPGMGYEQYF	-	TRBV15	-	TRBJ2-7	15
TGTGCCAGCAGCCCCGGACTAGCGGCTAGCACAGATACGCAGTATTTT	CASSPGLAASTDTQYF	-	TRBV11-2	TRBD2	TRBJ2-3	16
TGCAGCGTGGACTTTGGGGGAGGTCTGGCAACTAATGAAAAACTGTTTTTT	CSVDFGGGLATNEKLFF	-	TRBV29-1	-	TRBJ1-4	17
TGTGCCAGCAGTCTCCCGAATCGGAACTATGGCTACACCTTC	CASSLPNRNYGYTF	-	TRBV28	-	TRBJ1-2	14
TGTGCCAGCAGCCCTAGACTAGCGGGGCAGGGGGAGACCCAGTACTTC	CASSPRLAGQGETQYF	-	TRBV5-4	TRBD2	TRBJ2-5	16
TGTGCCAGTAGTACCAAACAGAACACCGGGGAGCTGTTTTTT	CASSTKQNTGELFF	-	TRBV19	-	TRBJ2-2	14
TGTGCCAGCAGCTCTCAGGGAAGGGGCGAGCAGTACTTC	CASSSQGRGEQYF	-	TRBV5-4	-	TRBJ2-7	13
TGTGCCAGTAGTATGCCGGGAGGGGGGCAGCCCCAGCATTTT	CASSMPGGGQPQHF	-	TRBV19	-	TRBJ1-5	14
TGTGCCAGCAGTACCCGGGACAGGGGGGCTGGGGCCAACGTCCTGACTTTC	CASSTRDRGAGANVLTF	-	TRBV27	TRBD1	TRBJ2-6	17
TGTGCCAGCAGTCCTCCGGTCGCCAGGGTCGTAATCGAAAAACTGTTTTTT	CASSPPVARVVIEKLFF	-	TRBV27	-	TRBJ1-4	17
TGTGCCACCAGTGACCTCTCCTACGAGCAGTACTTC	CATSDLSYEQYF	once	TRBV24-1	-	TRBJ2-7	12
TGTGCCAGCAGCCAATGGACAGCGCGGGAGCAGTACTTC	CASSQWTAREQYF	-	TRBV3-1/TRBV3-2	-	TRBJ2-7	13
TGTGCCAGCACACCCCAAGCGGGGCTTGGAAACACTGAAGCTTTCTTT	CASTPQAGLGNTEAFF	-	TRBV5-6	-	TRBJ1-1	16
TGTGCCAGCAGCGTAGGCGGAAACAATGAGCAGTTCTTC	CASSVGGNNEQFF	-	TRBV9	-	TRBJ2-1	13
TGTGCCAGCAACTTTCTACCGGGGGGGCACACTGAAGCTTTCTTT	CASNFLPGGHTEAFF	-	TRBV5-5	-	TRBJ1-1	15
TGCGCCAGCAGCCCTACTAGCCGCGAGCAGTTCTTC	CASSPTSREQFF	-	TRBV4-1	-	TRBJ2-1	12
TGCGCCAGCAGCGGGTGGGACAGGGATAGGCAAGAGACCCAGTACTTC	CASSGWDRDRQETQYF	-	TRBV5-1	TRBD1	TRBJ2-5	16
TGTGCCAGCAGCTTGGAGTTGGGGGCACCCTATGGCTACACCTTC	CASSLELGAPYGYTF	-	TRBV5-5	-	TRBJ1-2	15
TGTGCCAGCTCACCAACGACTGGACAGGGGGCGGATAAACTGTTTTTT	CASSPTTGQGADKLFF	-	TRBV18	TRBD1	TRBJ1-4	16
TGTGCCAGCAGCGTAGTACCGGGTTTGGACACTGAAGCTTTCTTT	CASSVVPGLDTEAFF	-	TRBV9	-	TRBJ1-1	15